This TCR beta chain was recorded in a study of cytomegalovirus exposure and HLA in healthy donors. The PCR was carried out with 60 Vbeta primers and 13 Jbeta primers. The data were produced by immunoSEQ multiplex PCR, yet TCRdb's version contains in-frame clones alone and is incomplete. Here the sample spans 70,000 to 90,000 clones, about 81% being singletons. The CDR3 spans 14 residues. The V segment lost 5 bases and the J segment 5 bases; nucleotides outside the gene matches: 6. Germline CDR1 MNHNS, CDR2 SASEGT. The chain carries TRBV6-1 and TRBJ1-1; 9 bases align to TRBD1. What was sequenced was PBMCs. This receptor was taken from a man aged 60 to 75 in good health and CMV-seronegative. Here the CDR3 DNA reads TGTGCCAGCAGTCCTACAGGGGGCATAACTGAAGCTTTCTTT. Encoded protein: CASSPTGGITEAFF.